These T cell receptor beta chains were read from a single sample in a study of cytomegalovirus exposure and HLA in healthy donors. Profiled with immunoSEQ multiplex PCR; TCRdb holds only in-frame clones, not every one. The table has approximately 150,000 clones, roughly two thirds seen once. The sequencing sample was made of PBMCs. The receptors were gathered from a woman between 18 and 29 years old in good health and CMV-seropositive. Both conserved end residues are part of each CDR3. The order of the fields is D gene, V gene, CDR3 protein. A D gene is named only where the DNA matches it firmly.

. TRBV27 CASSLSQGSYGYTF
TRBD1 TRBV19 CASRGQGGRETQYF
TRBD2 TRBV5-4 CASSPRRVAGGSYEQYF
TRBD1 TRBV18 CASSPYGQGVGETQYF
TRBD2 TRBV5-1 CASTSSGVPSYNEQFF
. TRBV13 CASTPPGTWSGNTQYF
. TRBV15 CATSRGQELPYTF
TRBD2 TRBV7-2 CASQRERGGQYEQYF
. TRBV30 CACTSGAGLSTEAFF
TRBD1 TRBV19 CASSMVDREGGYTF
TRBD1 TRBV28 CASSVGTDNSPLHF
. TRBV6-6 CASSAGNYGYTF
TRBD2 TRBV19 CASRTSGGLGEQYF
. TRBV27 CASSPTGYNSPLHF
. TRBV5-6 CASSPGFAGLNSPLHF
. TRBV6-1 CASSVDKAGTDTQYF
. TRBV7-2 CASSLERVRYEQYF
. TRBV27 CASSFSTDSIGNIQYF
. TRBV30 CAWNEGQGYEQYF